The rows below give T cell receptor beta chains drawn from one sample of a study of blood T cells in healthy people across ages. TCRdb used MiXCR to reprocess the 5' RACE reads, holding one entry per CDR3 protein. This sample has around 800,000 distinct CDR3 sequences, with under 30% found just once. The same specimen was also included in a second study, on T cells of mothers and their children.

The sequencing sample was made of blood. Every receptor here comes from a boy aged 5-17 years in good health. Each CDR3 is given with its conserved first and last residue. The order of the fields is V gene, D gene, J gene, clone size, CDR3 DNA, CDR3 protein. The D gene is left open where the match is weak. Clone sizes are given selectively: once, few, many, or a class where the clone is expanded.

TRBV2	TRBD1	TRBJ1-6	few	TGTGCCAGCAGGGGACAGGGAAGGAGAGATTCACCCCTCCACTTT	CASRGQGRRDSPLHF
TRBV3-1	-	TRBJ2-1	few	TGTGCCAGCAGCCAATCGGTTATAAAAAGCAATGAGCAGTTCTTC	CASSQSVIKSNEQFF
TRBV20-1	-	TRBJ1-2	few	TGCAGTGCTAGAGACACTCAGGGGACGGCGGTGTGGGGCTACACCTTC	CSARDTQGTAVWGYTF
TRBV7-9	TRBD1	TRBJ1-1	-	TGTGCCAGCAGCTCAAGGGGGCCAGAAGCTTTCTTT	CASSSRGPEAFF
TRBV12-3/TRBV12-4	-	TRBJ1-4	-	TGTGCCAGCAGTTTATATGTCGAAAAACTGTTTTTT	CASSLYVEKLFF
TRBV3-1	-	TRBJ1-2	few	TGTGCCAGCAGCCAACACGACAGGAGGAGGGACTATGGCTACACCTTC	CASSQHDRRRDYGYTF
TRBV18	-	TRBJ2-1	few	TGTGCCAGCTCACCACCAGGGGCCGACTACAATGAGCAGTTCTTC	CASSPPGADYNEQFF
TRBV25-1	TRBD1	TRBJ2-5	few	TGTGCCAGCAGTGAGGTCGGGACAGGGATACAAGAGACCCAGTACTTC	CASSEVGTGIQETQYF
TRBV12-5	-	TRBJ2-5	-	TGTGCTAGTGGTTTAGGCAACTCCGAGACCCAGTACTTC	CASGLGNSETQYF
TRBV6-4	TRBD2	TRBJ2-1	-	TGTGCCAGCAGTGAGATAGCGGGGGAATACGATGAGCAGTTCTTC	CASSEIAGEYDEQFF
TRBV6-5	-	TRBJ2-5	-	TGTGCCAGCAGTTACAGCCAACAAGAGACCCAGTACTTC	CASSYSQQETQYF
TRBV20-1	TRBD2	TRBJ2-7	-	TGCAGTGCCCTAGCGGGTGCCTCCTACGAGCAGTACTTC	CSALAGASYEQYF
TRBV6-5	-	TRBJ2-3	few	TGTGCCAGCAGTTCAACTCCAACGGCAGATACGCAGTATTTT	CASSSTPTADTQYF
TRBV24-1	TRBD1	TRBJ1-1	few	TGTGCCACCCGGGACAGGGGACACACTGAAGCTTTCTTT	CATRDRGHTEAFF
TRBV7-3	-	TRBJ1-5	few	TGTGCCAGCAGCTTAGGGAGACAGGGCAATCAGCCCCAGCATTTT	CASSLGRQGNQPQHF
TRBV27	-	TRBJ2-4	few	-	CASSSSGAEGKNIQYF
TRBV5-1	TRBD1	TRBJ2-7	few	TGCGCCAGCAGCTCCGCCGGGACAGGGGTCTACGAGCAGTACTTC	CASSSAGTGVYEQYF
TRBV6-5	TRBD1	TRBJ1-2	few	TGTGCCAGCAGCCCAAGGACAGGGTTGGATGGCTACACCTTC	CASSPRTGLDGYTF
TRBV23-1	-	TRBJ1-4	once	TGCGCCAGCAGTCTGACGTGGGGCTTCGAAAAACTGTTTTTT	CASSLTWGFEKLFF
TRBV7-9	-	TRBJ2-5	-	TGTGCCAGCAGCTTAGCGTTGGGACGTCAAGAGACCCAGTACTTC	CASSLALGRQETQYF
TRBV29-1	-	TRBJ1-4	few	TGCAGCGATCAGGGGATCTTGGGTGAAAAACTGTTTTTT	CSDQGILGEKLFF
TRBV30	-	TRBJ1-1	-	TGTGCCTGGGGTTTCGGGAACACTGAAGCTTTCTTT	CAWGFGNTEAFF
TRBV20-1	-	TRBJ2-5	-	TGCAGTGCTAGAGTTGGGAGGGGACACCTACAAGAGACCCAGTACTTC	CSARVGRGHLQETQYF
TRBV3-1	TRBD2	TRBJ2-5	-	TGTGCCAGCAGCCAAGCCCCTCAGCGGGGAGGAGAGACCCAGTACTTC	CASSQAPQRGGETQYF
TRBV7-9	-	TRBJ1-3	-	TGTGCCAGCAGTGCGACTTCACGAATTGGAAACACCATATATTTT	CASSATSRIGNTIYF
TRBV5-1	TRBD2	TRBJ2-1	few	TGCGCCAGCAGCTTCAGCGGGGGGAGGTACAATGAGCAGTTCTTC	CASSFSGGRYNEQFF
TRBV10-3	-	TRBJ2-7	-	TGTGCCATCAGTGAAAGGTACAGGGTCGGGGAGCAGTACTTC	CAISERYRVGEQYF
TRBV19	-	TRBJ2-5	few	TGTGCCAGTAGTATTCCTGGGGACTTGGAGACCCAGTACTTC	CASSIPGDLETQYF
TRBV6-1	TRBD1	TRBJ1-1	-	TGTGCCAGCGGCGAAATCCGGGACAGGGGGCCGGCTTTCTTT	CASGEIRDRGPAFF
TRBV12-3/TRBV12-4	TRBD2	TRBJ2-1	-	TGTGCCAGCACCGGCGGGGGGATTAACAATGAGCAGTTCTTC	CASTGGGINNEQFF
TRBV20-1	-	TRBJ1-4	-	TGCAGTGCTAGGGGGATCCGGGACACTAATGAAAAACTGTTTTTT	CSARGIRDTNEKLFF
TRBV3-1	-	TRBJ1-3	-	TGTGCCAGCAGCCCACACCGGGGGGGAGTGGGACCTGGAAACACCATATATTTT	CASSPHRGGVGPGNTIYF
TRBV11-1	-	TRBJ2-5	few	TGTGCCAGCAGCTTATTGCAGCACAGCCAAGAGACCCAGTACTTC	CASSLLQHSQETQYF
TRBV7-3	-	TRBJ2-7	-	TGTGCCAGCAGCCCCAGGGTGGGCAGGGTCCACGAGCAGTACTTC	CASSPRVGRVHEQYF
TRBV27	-	TRBJ1-1	-	TGTGCCAGCAGCCTCGGGGGAGGGCACACTGAAGCTTTCTTT	CASSLGGGHTEAFF
TRBV5-1	TRBD1	TRBJ2-5	-	TGCGCCAGCAGCCCCCTACCTGGGACAGGGGGCGAGACCCAGTACTTC	CASSPLPGTGGETQYF
TRBV5-5	TRBD1	TRBJ2-7	-	TGTGCCAGCAGCTTGGGCCACGGGACAGGGAGCTACGAGCAGTACTTC	CASSLGHGTGSYEQYF
TRBV12-3/TRBV12-4	-	TRBJ1-1	-	TGTGCCAGCACCCGGACTGCGAACACTGAAGCTTTCTTT	CASTRTANTEAFF